This T cell receptor (beta chain) was captured in a study of T cells after yellow fever vaccination. Comments on this clonotype: Its cognate antigen is unknown.

Production of TCR cDNA was by 5'RACE template switching, which also added a universal primer site and UMIs. TCRdb re-called the 5' RACE reads with MiXCR, one entry per CDR3 protein. The sample contains 300,000 or so distinct CDR3 sequences, almost 4% of which appear only once. Study findings and constraints: Although the secondary response was weaker, it peaked faster, at day 5 versus 15. Abundant clonotypes from the bulk population could have been carried over as contaminants into FACS-sorted repertoires. Overall, a small share of clonotypes was seen in both CD4 and CD8 compartments.

The CDR3 covers 12 residues. V was cut by 8 bases and J by 9 bases, with 14 bases left in between. Germline V gene sequence: CDR1 MNHEY, CDR2 SVGEGT. The rearrangement links TRBV6-2 or TRBV6-3 to TRBJ2-1, with D perhaps TRBD1 (7 bases). This receptor was obtained from a man younger than 30 who received the YFV17D yellow fever vaccine. Sample: PBMCs, taken 5 days after the yellow fever booster vaccination. The CDR3 bases are TGTGCCAGCTCAGGGGGGCTTGGTGAGCAGTTCTTC. Translating it yields CASSGGLGEQFF.